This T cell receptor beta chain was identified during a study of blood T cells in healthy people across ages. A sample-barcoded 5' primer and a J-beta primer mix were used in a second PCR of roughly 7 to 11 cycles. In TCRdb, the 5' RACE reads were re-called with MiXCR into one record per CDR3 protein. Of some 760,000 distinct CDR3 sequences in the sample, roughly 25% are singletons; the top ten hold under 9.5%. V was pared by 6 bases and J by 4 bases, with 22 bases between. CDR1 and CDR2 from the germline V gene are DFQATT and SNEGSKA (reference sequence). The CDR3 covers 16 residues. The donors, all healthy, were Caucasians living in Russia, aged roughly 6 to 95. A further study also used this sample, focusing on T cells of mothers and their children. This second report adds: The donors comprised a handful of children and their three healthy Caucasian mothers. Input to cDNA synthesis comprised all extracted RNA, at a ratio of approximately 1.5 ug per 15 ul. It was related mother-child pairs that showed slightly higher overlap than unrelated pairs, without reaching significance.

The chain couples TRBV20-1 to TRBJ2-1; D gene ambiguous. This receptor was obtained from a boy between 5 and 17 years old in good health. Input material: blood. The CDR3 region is CSATFRVAAAYNEQFF. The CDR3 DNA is TGCAGTGCCACGTTCCGGGTCGCCGCAGCATACAATGAGCAGTTCTTC.